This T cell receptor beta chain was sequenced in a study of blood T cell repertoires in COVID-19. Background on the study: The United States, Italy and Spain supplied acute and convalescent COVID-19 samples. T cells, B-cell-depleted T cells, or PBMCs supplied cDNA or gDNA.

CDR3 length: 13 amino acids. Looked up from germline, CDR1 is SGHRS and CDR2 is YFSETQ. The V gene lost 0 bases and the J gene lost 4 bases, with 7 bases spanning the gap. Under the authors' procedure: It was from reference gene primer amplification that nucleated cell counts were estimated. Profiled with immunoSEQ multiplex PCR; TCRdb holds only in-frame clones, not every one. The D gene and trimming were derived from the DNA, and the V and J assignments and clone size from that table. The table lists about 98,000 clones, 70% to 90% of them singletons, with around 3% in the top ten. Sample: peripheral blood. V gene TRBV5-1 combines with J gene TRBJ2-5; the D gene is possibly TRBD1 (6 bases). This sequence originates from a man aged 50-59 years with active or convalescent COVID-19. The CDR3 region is CASSLEQGETQYF. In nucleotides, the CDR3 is TGCGCCAGCAGCTTGGAACAGGGAGAGACCCAGTACTTC.